This TCR beta chain was captured in a study of T-cell reconstitution after alpha-beta-depleted transplantation in children. CDR1 is SGHVS and CDR2 is FQNEAQ in the germline V gene. This CDR3 is 17 amino acids long. V was cut by 5 bases and J by 2 bases, with 19 bases left in between. This clonotype was observed a handful of times. Preparation of the TCRbeta library used unique molecular identifiers. One entry per CDR3 protein results from TCRdb running MiXCR on the PCR reads. Of 200,000 to 250,000 distinct CDR3 sequences listed, around 9.5% are singletons. The receptor's source is a human donor who donated a stem cell graft to a child with acute lymphoblastic leukemia. The chain has TRBV7-8 and TRBJ1-5; D is possibly TRBD1 (5 bases). Sequenced here: PBMCs from the stem cell graft donor, sampled from the stem cell graft. The chain's CDR3 is CASSPRRGEPGNQPQHF. As DNA, the CDR3 is TGTGCCAGCAGCCCCCGCCGGGGGGAACCGGGCAATCAGCCCCAGCATTTT.